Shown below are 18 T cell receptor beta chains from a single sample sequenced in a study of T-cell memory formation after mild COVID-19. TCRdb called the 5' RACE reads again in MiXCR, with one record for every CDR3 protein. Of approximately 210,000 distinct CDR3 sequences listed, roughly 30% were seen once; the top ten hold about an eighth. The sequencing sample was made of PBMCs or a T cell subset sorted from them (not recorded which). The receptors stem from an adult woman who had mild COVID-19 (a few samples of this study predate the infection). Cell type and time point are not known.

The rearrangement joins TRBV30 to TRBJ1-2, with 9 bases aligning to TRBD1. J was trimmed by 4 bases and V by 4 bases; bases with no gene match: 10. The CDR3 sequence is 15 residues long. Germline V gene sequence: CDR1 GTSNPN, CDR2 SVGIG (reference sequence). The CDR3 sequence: CAWTNTGGAGYGYTF. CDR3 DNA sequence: TGTGCCTGGACTAATACAGGGGGCGCCGGCTATGGCTACACCTTC.

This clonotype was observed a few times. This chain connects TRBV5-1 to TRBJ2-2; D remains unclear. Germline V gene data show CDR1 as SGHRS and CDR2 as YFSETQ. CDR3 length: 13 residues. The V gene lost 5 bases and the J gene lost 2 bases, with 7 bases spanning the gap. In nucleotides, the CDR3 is TGCGCCAGCAGTCAACAAAACACCGGGGAGCTGTTTTTT. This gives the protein CASSQQNTGELFF.

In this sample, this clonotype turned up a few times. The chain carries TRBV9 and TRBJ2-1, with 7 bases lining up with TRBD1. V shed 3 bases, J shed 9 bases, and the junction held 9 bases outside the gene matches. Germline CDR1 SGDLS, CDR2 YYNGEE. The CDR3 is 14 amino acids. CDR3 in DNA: TGTGCCAGCAGCGGCCGCGACAGGGCTGGTGAGCAGTTCTTC. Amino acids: CASSGRDRAGEQFF.

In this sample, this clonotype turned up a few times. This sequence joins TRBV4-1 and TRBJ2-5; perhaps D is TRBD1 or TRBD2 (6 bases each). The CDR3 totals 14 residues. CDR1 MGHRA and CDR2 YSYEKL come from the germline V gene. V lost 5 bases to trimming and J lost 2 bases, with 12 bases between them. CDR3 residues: CASSGGPLQETQYF. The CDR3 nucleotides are TGCGCCAGCAGCGGGGGGCCATTACAAGAGACCCAGTACTTC.

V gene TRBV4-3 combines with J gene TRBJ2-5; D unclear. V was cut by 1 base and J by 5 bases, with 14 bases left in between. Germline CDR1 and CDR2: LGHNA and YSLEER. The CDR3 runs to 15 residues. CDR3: CASSQVVGNLETQYF. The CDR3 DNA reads TGCGCCAGCAGCCAAGTTGTCGGCAATCTGGAGACCCAGTACTTC.

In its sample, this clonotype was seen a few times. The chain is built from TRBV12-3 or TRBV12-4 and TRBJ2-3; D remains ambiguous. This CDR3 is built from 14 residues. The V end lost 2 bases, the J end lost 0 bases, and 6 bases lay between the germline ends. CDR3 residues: CASSLTPSTDTQYF. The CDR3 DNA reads TGTGCCAGCAGTTTAACCCCTAGCACAGATACGCAGTATTTT.

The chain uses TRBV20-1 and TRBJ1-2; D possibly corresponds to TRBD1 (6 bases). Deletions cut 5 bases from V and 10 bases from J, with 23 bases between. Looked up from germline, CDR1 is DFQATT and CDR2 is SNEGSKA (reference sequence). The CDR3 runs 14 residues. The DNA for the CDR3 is TGCAGTGCTCATACCCGCCGATCCAGGGACATCTACACCTTC. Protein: CSAHTRRSRDIYTF.

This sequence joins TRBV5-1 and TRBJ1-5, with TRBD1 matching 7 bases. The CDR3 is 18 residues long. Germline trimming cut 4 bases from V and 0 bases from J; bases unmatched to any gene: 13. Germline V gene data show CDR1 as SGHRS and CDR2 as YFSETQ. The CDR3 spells CASSPWPGQRNSNQPQHF. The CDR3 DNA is TGCGCCAGCAGCCCCTGGCCGGGACAGCGGAATAGCAATCAGCCCCAGCATTTT.

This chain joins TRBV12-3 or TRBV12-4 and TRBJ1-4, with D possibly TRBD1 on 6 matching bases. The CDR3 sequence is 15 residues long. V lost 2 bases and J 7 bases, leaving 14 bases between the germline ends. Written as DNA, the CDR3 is TGTGCCAGCAGTTTAACCCTTCAGGGGAGTGAAAAACTGTTTTTT. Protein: CASSLTLQGSEKLFF.

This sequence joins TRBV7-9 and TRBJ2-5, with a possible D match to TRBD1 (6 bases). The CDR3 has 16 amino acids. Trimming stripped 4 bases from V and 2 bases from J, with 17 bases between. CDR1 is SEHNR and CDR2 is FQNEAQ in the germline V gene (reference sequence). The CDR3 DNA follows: TGTGCCAGCAGCTCCGGGTGGCTAAGGGGGCAAGAGACCCAGTACTTC. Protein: CASSSGWLRGQETQYF.

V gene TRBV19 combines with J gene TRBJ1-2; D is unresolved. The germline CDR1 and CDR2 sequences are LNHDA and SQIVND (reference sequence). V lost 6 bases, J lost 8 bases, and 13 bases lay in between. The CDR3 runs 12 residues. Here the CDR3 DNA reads TGTGCCAGTAGCAGACCCCTAATAGGCTACACCTTC. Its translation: CASSRPLIGYTF. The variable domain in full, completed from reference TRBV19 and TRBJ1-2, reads DGGITQSPKYLFRKEGQNVTLSCEQNLNHDAMYWYRQDPGQGLRLIYYSQIVNDFQKGDIAEGYSVSREKKESFPLTVTSAQKNPTAFYLCASSRPLIGYTFGSGTRLTVV.

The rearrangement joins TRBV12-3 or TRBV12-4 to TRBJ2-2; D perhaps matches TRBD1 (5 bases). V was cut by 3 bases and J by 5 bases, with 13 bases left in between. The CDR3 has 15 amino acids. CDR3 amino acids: CASSLRPQGTGELFF. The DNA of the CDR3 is TGTGCCAGCAGTTTGCGGCCGCAGGGAACCGGGGAGCTGTTTTTT.

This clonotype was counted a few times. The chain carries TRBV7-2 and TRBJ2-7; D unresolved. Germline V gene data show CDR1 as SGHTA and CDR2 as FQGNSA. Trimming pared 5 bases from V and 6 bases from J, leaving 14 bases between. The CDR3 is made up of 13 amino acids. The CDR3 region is CASSQLWGSEQYF. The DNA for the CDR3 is TGTGCCAGCAGCCAACTCTGGGGATCCGAGCAGTACTTC.

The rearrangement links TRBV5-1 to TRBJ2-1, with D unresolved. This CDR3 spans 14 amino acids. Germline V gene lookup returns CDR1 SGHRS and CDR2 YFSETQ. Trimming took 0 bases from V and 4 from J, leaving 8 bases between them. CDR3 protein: CASSLGYQYNEQFF. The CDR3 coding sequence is TGCGCCAGCAGCTTGGGTTACCAGTACAATGAGCAGTTCTTC.

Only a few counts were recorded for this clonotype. In DNA form, the CDR3 reads TGTGCCAGCAGACAATTGGGGGATCCGGAGACCCAGTACTTC. Translating gives CASRQLGDPETQYF. The chain recombines TRBV7-9 with TRBJ2-5; D may correspond to TRBD1 or TRBD2 (5 bases each). Germline CDR1 is SEHNR and CDR2 is FQNEAQ (reference sequence). The CDR3 runs 14 residues. V was clipped by 6 bases and J by 5 bases, with 16 bases between them.

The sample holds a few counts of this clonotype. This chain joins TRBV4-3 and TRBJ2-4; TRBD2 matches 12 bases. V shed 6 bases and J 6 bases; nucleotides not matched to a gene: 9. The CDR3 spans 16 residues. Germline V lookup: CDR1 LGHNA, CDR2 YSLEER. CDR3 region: CASSGASGRGRNIQYF. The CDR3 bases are TGCGCCAGCAGTGGGGCTAGCGGGAGGGGAAGAAACATTCAGTACTTC.

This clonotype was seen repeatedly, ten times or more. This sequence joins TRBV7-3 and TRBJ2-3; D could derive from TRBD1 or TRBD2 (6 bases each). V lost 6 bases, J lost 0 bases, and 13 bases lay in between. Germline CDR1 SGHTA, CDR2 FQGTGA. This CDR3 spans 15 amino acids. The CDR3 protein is CASRLTGRSTDTQYF. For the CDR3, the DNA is TGTGCCAGCAGACTCACAGGGAGGAGCACAGATACGCAGTATTTT.

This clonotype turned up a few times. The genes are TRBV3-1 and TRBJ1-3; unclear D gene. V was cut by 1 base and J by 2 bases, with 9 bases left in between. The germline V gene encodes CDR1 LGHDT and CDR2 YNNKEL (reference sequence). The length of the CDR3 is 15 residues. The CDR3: CASSQGYIAGNTIYF. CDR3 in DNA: TGTGCCAGCAGCCAAGGATACATCGCTGGAAACACCATATATTTT.